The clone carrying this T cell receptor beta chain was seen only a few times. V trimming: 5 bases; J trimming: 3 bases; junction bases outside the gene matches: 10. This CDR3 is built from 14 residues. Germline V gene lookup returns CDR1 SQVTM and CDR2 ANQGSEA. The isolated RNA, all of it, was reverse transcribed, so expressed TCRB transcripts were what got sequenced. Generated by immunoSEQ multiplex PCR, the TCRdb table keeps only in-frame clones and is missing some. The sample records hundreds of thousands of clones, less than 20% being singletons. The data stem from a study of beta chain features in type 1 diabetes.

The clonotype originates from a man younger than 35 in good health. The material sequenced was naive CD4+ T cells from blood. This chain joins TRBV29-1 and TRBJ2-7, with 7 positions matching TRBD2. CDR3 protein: CSVSGWGTNYEQYF. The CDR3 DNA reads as TGCAGCGTTTCCGGCTGGGGGACTAACTACGAGCAGTACTTC.